Sequencing of this T cell receptor (beta chain) was carried out in a study of cytomegalovirus exposure and HLA in healthy donors. Trimming at V came to 4 bases and at J to 5 bases, leaving 5 bases not matched to a gene. The V gene's germline CDR1 is MNHNS and CDR2 SASEGT. The CDR3 has 14 residues. Researchers ran the PCR with 60 Vbeta and 13 Jbeta primers. Assay used: immunoSEQ multiplex PCR; TCRdb lists only in-frame clones, some missing. Of about 78,000 clones in the sample, 55% to 85% are singletons; the top ten hold 11%. Remarks on this clone: The target antigen is unknown.

The study, taken as a whole, reports: Across donors, presence/absence analyses took sequencing depth to be roughly uniform. Diagnosis of cytomegalovirus status made by the classifier reportedly showed high specificity and sensitivity. The later analysis indicated that the majority of CMV-associated TCR beta chains appeared HLA-restricted.

The chain uses TRBV6-1 and TRBJ2-5, with 9 bases identical to TRBD1. The receptor was derived from a woman aged 40 to 50 in good health and CMV-seropositive. Source material: PBMCs. CDR3 loop: CASSVQGARETQYF. In DNA, the CDR3 is TGTGCCAGCAGTGTACAGGGGGCGCGTGAGACCCAGTACTTC.